Below, one T cell receptor (beta chain) is given with its context. The data originate from a study of blood T cell repertoires in COVID-19. Only in-frame clones appear in the TCRdb table, and some are missing; sequencing was by immunoSEQ multiplex PCR. The table includes 50,000 to 75,000 clones, more than 75% detected once. The CDR3 loop spans 13 amino acids. V was shortened by 5 bases and J by 9 bases, with 14 bases between the two germline ends. Germline V CDR1 and CDR2: SGHTA, FQGTGA. J is TRBJ2-1 and V is TRBV7-3; maybe TRBD1 (5 bases). Sequences were obtained from peripheral blood. The receptor comes from a man older than 75 in a cohort sampled during active COVID-19. The CDR3 DNA follows: TGTGCCAGCAGCCCCCGCGGCCAGGGTGAGCAGTTCTTC. Its protein is CASSPRGQGEQFF. Full variable domain (rest looked up from reference TRBV7-3 and TRBJ2-1): GAGVSQTPSNKVTEKGKYVELRCDPISGHTALYWYRQSLGQGPEFLIYFQGTGAADDSGLPNDRFFAVRPEGSVSTLKIQRTERGDSAVYLCASSPRGQGEQFFGPGTRLTVL.